This TCR beta chain was identified in a study of shared clonotypes between healthy human individuals. This CDR3 is built from 14 residues. Germline CDR1 reads MNHEY; CDR2 reads SVGAGI. The V end lost 8 bases, the J end lost 7 bases, and 17 bases lay between the germline ends. The data were produced by immunoSEQ multiplex PCR, yet TCRdb's version contains in-frame clones alone and is incomplete. The sample includes hundreds of thousands of clones, about 74% of them seen just once. The sample comprised memory CD4+ T cells sorted from blood. Subset reported: CD45RA-negative fraction. The receptor's source is a woman in her twenties or thirties in good health. The chain uses TRBV6-5 and TRBJ1-4; D is unresolved. The CDR3 sequence is CASRRRVLSEKLFF. The CDR3 DNA sequence: TGTGCCAGCCGTCGCCGGGTGTTGAGTGAAAAACTGTTTTTT.